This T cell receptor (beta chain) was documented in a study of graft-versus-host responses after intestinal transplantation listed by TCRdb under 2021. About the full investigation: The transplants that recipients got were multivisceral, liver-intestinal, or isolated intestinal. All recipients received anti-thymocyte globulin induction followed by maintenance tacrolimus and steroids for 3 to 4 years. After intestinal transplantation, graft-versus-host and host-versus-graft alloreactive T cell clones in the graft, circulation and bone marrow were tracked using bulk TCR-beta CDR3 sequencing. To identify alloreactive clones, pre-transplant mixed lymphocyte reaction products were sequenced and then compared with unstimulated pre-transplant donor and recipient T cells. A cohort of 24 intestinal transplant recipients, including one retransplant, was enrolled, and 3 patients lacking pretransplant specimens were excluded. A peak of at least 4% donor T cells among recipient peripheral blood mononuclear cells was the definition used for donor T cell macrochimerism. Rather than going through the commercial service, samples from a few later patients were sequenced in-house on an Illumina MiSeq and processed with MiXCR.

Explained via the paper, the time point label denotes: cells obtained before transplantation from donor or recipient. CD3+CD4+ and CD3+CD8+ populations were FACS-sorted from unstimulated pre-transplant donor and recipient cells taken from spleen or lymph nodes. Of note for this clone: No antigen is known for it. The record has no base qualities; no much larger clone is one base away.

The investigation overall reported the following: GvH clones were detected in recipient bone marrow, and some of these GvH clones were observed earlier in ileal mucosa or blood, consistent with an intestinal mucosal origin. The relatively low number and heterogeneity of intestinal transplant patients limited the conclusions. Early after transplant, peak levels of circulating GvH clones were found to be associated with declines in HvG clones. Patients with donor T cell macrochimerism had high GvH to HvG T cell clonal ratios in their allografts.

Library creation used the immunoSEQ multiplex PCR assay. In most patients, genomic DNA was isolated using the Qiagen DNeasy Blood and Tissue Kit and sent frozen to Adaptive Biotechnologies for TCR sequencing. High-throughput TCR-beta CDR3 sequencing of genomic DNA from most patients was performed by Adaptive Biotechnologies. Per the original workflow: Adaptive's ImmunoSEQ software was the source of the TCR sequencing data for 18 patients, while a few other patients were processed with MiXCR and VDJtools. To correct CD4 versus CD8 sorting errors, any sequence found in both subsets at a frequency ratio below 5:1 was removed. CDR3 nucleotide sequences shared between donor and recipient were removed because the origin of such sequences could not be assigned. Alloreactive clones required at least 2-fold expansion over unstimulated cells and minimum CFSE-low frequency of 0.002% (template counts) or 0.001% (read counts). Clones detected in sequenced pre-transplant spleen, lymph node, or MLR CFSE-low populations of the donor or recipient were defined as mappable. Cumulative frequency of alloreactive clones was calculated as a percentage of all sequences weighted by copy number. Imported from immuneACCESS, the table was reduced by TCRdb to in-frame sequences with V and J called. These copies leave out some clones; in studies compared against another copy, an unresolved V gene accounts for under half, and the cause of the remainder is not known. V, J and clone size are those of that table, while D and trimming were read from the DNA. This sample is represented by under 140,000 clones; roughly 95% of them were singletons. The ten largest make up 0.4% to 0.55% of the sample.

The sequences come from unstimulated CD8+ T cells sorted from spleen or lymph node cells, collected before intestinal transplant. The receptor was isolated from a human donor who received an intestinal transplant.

The DNA sequence follows: TGTGCCAGCAGGTTTTGGAACACTGAAGCTTTCTTT. It translates to CASRFWNTEAFF. Rearrangement joined TRBV5-6 to TRBJ1-1, with the identity of the D gene unclear. The CDR3 covers 12 residues, taking in both the cysteine and the phenylalanine. The CDR3 DNA has 36 bases and is translated from base 1. V drops 5 bases and J drops 1 base, leaving 6 bases in between. CDR1 SGHDT and CDR2 YYEEEE are derived from the germline V gene.